This T cell receptor (beta chain) is from a study of shared clonotypes between healthy human individuals. Findings and caveats of the study: Clonotypes not shared had lower generation probabilities than those common to all four donors. Shared clonotypes: roughly 4.5% naive CD4, 3.5% to 4% naive CD8, under 2.5% memory CD4, under 0.45% memory CD8. The study generally estimated greater richness for naive than memory subsets.

The assay was carried out at the deep level. Some clones are missing from TCRdb's copy, which holds only in-frame ones; the method was immunoSEQ multiplex PCR. The sample contains a few million clones, 80% to 95% of which appear only once. Comments on this clone: What it binds is unknown.

The CDR3 covers 12 residues. V lost 5 bases to trimming and J lost 8 bases; unmatched junction nucleotides: 4. Germline assignment: CDR1 SQVTM and CDR2 ANQGSEA. This sequence was found in a man younger than 35 in good health. Some clones in this sample may be carry-over from other donors' samples. Sequenced sample: naive CD4+ T cells from PBMCs. Documented subset: CD45RA+ positively selected. This sequence joins TRBV29-1 and TRBJ2-1, with 9 nucleotides matching TRBD2. CDR3 sequence (DNA): TGCAGCGTTCTAGCGGGATCGGATGAGCAGTTCTTC. Translating it yields CSVLAGSDEQFF.